The following is a T cell receptor (beta chain) sequence with its context. This clonotype was picked up many times. There is no known antigen for this receptor. No base-level quality is on record; no much larger clone is a single base apart. The library was produced with 5' RACE. The sequencing machine was a NextSeq 500. To allow correction of PCR and sequencing errors, the TCR library protocol tagged every TCR cDNA molecule with a unique molecular identifier. Concerning the study's data processing: TCR identification, UMI-based error correction and CDR3 extraction were performed with Decombinator tools. TCRs above a frequency of 2 per 1,000, corresponding to the top 1% of the tumor frequency distribution, were defined as expanded. Renyi diversity was computed with the R vegan package after each repertoire had been subsampled 100 times to 5,000 TCRs. CDR3 similarity networks were constructed using string-kernel similarity of amino acid triplets, with links drawn between CDR3s whose pairwise similarity was above 0.82. The public reads were quality trimmed at Q25 with fastp and then assembled into clones with MiXCR by TCRdb, keeping productive beta chains. Rows are unified per CDR3 protein, each entry keeping the most common DNA and genes. Clone size and V and J calls follow TCRdb, not the original study. The table for this sample lists more than 10,000 distinct CDR3 sequences; about 3.8% of them were counted only once. More than 35% of the sample is in the top ten clones.

Read against the paper, the sample's time point label means: sample taken at primary tumor resection. The donors were around 69 patients from the lung TRACERx cohort who had early-stage, untreated non-small cell lung cancer. Without any cell sorting, TCR sequencing was performed on whole RNA extracted either from tumor and nontumor lung tissue or from cryopreserved PBMC samples. Only patients for whom sufficient RNA was available from at least two tumor regions were selected for TCR sequencing. This sample stems from a study of spatial heterogeneity in lung cancer (dated by TCRdb to the late 2010s). Regarding the complete study: Beta-chain transcripts were consistently detected in greater numbers than alpha-chain transcripts, which likely reflected higher beta-chain transcript abundance. In the raw uncorrected reads, each unique combination of TCR and UMI appeared on average more than ten times. In non-small cell lung cancer, the study made a quantitative comparison of TCR alpha and beta repertoires among multiple tumor regions, matched nontumor lung and blood. Nonsynonymous mutation counts, determined by whole-exome sequencing of tumor tissue, were related to features of the TCR repertoire. Both alpha and beta chains were TCR-sequenced in samples taken at surgery, namely 220 tumor regions, roughly 64 matched nontumor lung samples and about 52 PBMC samples.

The germline V gene provides CDR1 MDHEN and CDR2 SYDVKM. From its cysteine to its phenylalanine, the CDR3 spans 14 amino acids. Left in the record is the CDR3 DNA by itself, 42 bases read in frame from the first base. A distance of 20 bases separates the germline ends of V and J, which lose 6 bases and 11 bases respectively. General findings and caveats noted by the study authors: Ubiquitous expanded tumor TCRs showed up in blood more often at tumor resection than at routine follow-up. Additional single-cell paired TCR alpha and beta sequencing was considered necessary to confirm, at a functional level, the hypothesis that regional TCRs recognize regional mutations.

This chain joins TRBV28 to TRBJ1-5; TRBD1 could be the D gene, as 5 bases match. The sequence came from a male donor with early-stage non-small cell lung cancer. The sequencing used PBMCs, collected at surgery. CDR3 region: CASRRGGDRGAQHF. The DNA is TGTGCCAGCAGACGTGGTGGAGATCGAGGGGCCCAGCATTTT.